This is a list of T cell receptor beta chains from one sample in a study of blood T cell repertoires in COVID-19. The assay was immunoSEQ multiplex PCR, and TCRdb's table has in-frame clones only and misses some. This sample carries about 68,000 clones, around 86% of them seen once, and the ten largest clones take approximately 1.4%. The material sequenced was peripheral blood. The source is a woman aged 60 to 75 with acute or convalescent COVID-19. Both conserved end residues are part of each CDR3. Fields, in order: CDR3 protein, CDR3 DNA, J gene, D gene, clone size, V gene. The D gene is left open where the match is weak. Clone size is not always given. Where it is, it says once, few, many or a class for expanded clones.

CDR3aa: CAWSARVRGGVYEQYF; CDR3nt: TGTGCCTGGAGTGCCCGCGTGAGGGGGGGGGTCTACGAGCAGTACTTC; j_gene: TRBJ2-7; d_gene: NA; abundance: NA; v_gene: TRBV30
CDR3aa: CASSLQGARDTQYF; CDR3nt: TGTGCCAGCAGCCTCCAGGGGGCGCGGGATACGCAGTATTTT; j_gene: TRBJ2-3; d_gene: TRBD1; abundance: NA; v_gene: TRBV5-5
CDR3aa: CASSLPRTRLKQYF; CDR3nt: TGTGCCAGCAGTTTACCCAGGACTAGGTTGAAGCAGTATTTT; j_gene: TRBJ2-3; d_gene: TRBD2; abundance: NA; v_gene: TRBV28
CDR3aa: CASSQVPPGRNTEAFF; CDR3nt: TGTGCCAGCAGCCAAGTCCCTCCAGGTCGGAACACTGAAGCTTTCTTT; j_gene: TRBJ1-1; d_gene: NA; abundance: few; v_gene: TRBV4-2
CDR3aa: CASSYNGVNSPLHF; CDR3nt: TGTGCCAGCAGTTACAACGGGGTAAATTCACCCCTCCACTTT; j_gene: TRBJ1-6; d_gene: NA; abundance: NA; v_gene: TRBV6-5
CDR3aa: CASSQDGSGGLTDTQYF; CDR3nt: TGTGCCAGCAGCCAAGATGGCTCGGGGGGCCTCACAGATACGCAGTATTTT; j_gene: TRBJ2-3; d_gene: NA; abundance: NA; v_gene: TRBV4-2
CDR3aa: CASSRGGSGANVLTF; CDR3nt: TGTGCCAGTAGTAGGGGGGGGTCTGGGGCCAACGTCCTGACTTTC; j_gene: TRBJ2-6; d_gene: TRBD2; abundance: NA; v_gene: TRBV19
CDR3aa: CASSSLGLALNEQFF; CDR3nt: TGTGCCAGCAGCTCCCTGGGACTAGCTCTCAATGAGCAGTTCTTC; j_gene: TRBJ2-1; d_gene: TRBD2; abundance: NA; v_gene: TRBV7-2
CDR3aa: CASSIWGRANQPQHF; CDR3nt: TGTGCCAGTAGTATATGGGGCAGGGCCAATCAGCCCCAGCATTTT; j_gene: TRBJ1-5; d_gene: NA; abundance: NA; v_gene: TRBV19
CDR3aa: CASSTPGQGSPLHF; CDR3nt: TGTGCCAGCAGTACCCCGGGACAGGGATCACCCCTCCACTTT; j_gene: TRBJ1-6; d_gene: TRBD1; abundance: NA; v_gene: TRBV27
CDR3aa: CSASLVSTDTQYF; CDR3nt: TGCAGTGCTAGTTTAGTGAGCACAGATACGCAGTATTTT; j_gene: TRBJ2-3; d_gene: NA; abundance: NA; v_gene: TRBV20-1
CDR3aa: CASRPRDNSNQPQHF; CDR3nt: TGTGCCAGCAGACCTCGGGACAATAGCAATCAGCCCCAGCATTTT; j_gene: TRBJ1-5; d_gene: NA; abundance: NA; v_gene: TRBV6-5
CDR3aa: CASSLGLAGVTDTQYF; CDR3nt: TGCGCCAGCAGCTTGGGACTAGCGGGAGTGACAGATACGCAGTATTTT; j_gene: TRBJ2-3; d_gene: TRBD2; abundance: once; v_gene: TRBV5-1
CDR3aa: CASTALPNQPQHF; CDR3nt: TGCGCCAGCACCGCCCTACCTAATCAGCCCCAGCATTTT; j_gene: TRBJ1-5; d_gene: NA; abundance: NA; v_gene: TRBV10-2
CDR3aa: CASSSLQGREGSNQPQHF; CDR3nt: TGTGCCAGCAGTTCCCTACAGGGCCGCGAGGGTAGCAATCAGCCCCAGCATTTT; j_gene: TRBJ1-5; d_gene: NA; abundance: NA; v_gene: TRBV27
CDR3aa: CASSDWGGSAFF; CDR3nt: TGTGCCAGCAGTGATTGGGGGGGATCAGCTTTCTTT; j_gene: TRBJ1-1; d_gene: NA; abundance: NA; v_gene: TRBV2
CDR3aa: CASSSGTGGIEQFF; CDR3nt: TGCGCCAGCAGCTCGGGGACAGGGGGCATTGAGCAGTTCTTC; j_gene: TRBJ2-1; d_gene: TRBD1; abundance: NA; v_gene: TRBV5-1
CDR3aa: CASSLMEGQPQHF; CDR3nt: TGTGCCAGCAGTTTAATGGAGGGTCAGCCCCAGCATTTT; j_gene: TRBJ1-5; d_gene: NA; abundance: NA; v_gene: TRBV12-3/TRBV12-4
CDR3aa: CASGLRGTGRNEKLFF; CDR3nt: TGTGCTAGTGGTTTGAGGGGGACGGGAAGAAATGAAAAACTGTTTTTT; j_gene: TRBJ1-4; d_gene: NA; abundance: NA; v_gene: TRBV12-5
CDR3aa: CASSSSGLAAEQFF; CDR3nt: TGTGCCAGCAGCTCCTCGGGACTAGCGGCGGAGCAGTTCTTC; j_gene: TRBJ2-1; d_gene: TRBD2; abundance: NA; v_gene: TRBV11-3
CDR3aa: CASSLAAGQGRYNEQFF; CDR3nt: TGTGCCAGCAGCCTGGCGGCGGGACAGGGCCGTTACAATGAGCAGTTCTTC; j_gene: TRBJ2-1; d_gene: TRBD1; abundance: NA; v_gene: TRBV7-3
CDR3aa: CASSTTGRYSPLHF; CDR3nt: TGTGCCAGTAGTACGACAGGGCGGTATTCACCCCTCCACTTT; j_gene: TRBJ1-6; d_gene: TRBD1; abundance: NA; v_gene: TRBV19
CDR3aa: CASSFGVVGANTEAFF; CDR3nt: TGTGCCAGCAGCTTTGGAGTGGTTGGCGCTAACACTGAAGCTTTCTTT; j_gene: TRBJ1-1; d_gene: NA; abundance: NA; v_gene: TRBV7-6